The clone carrying this T cell receptor beta chain was counted at least ten times. TCRdb re-called the 5' RACE reads through MiXCR, storing one row per CDR3 protein. The sample records roughly 230,000 distinct CDR3 sequences, roughly 8.2% being singletons. This entry comes from a study of CD8 T cells in ankylosing spondylitis. The CDR3 consists of 14 residues. With 5 bases removed from V and 6 bases from J, the gap between germline ends came to 14 bases. Germline CDR1 reads SGHVS; CDR2 reads FQNEAQ. The source of this sequence is a female donor with ankylosing spondylitis or in good health (not recorded which). The V call is TRBV7-8, the J call TRBJ1-3; D gene uncertain. Input material: blood, either unsorted or a sorted T cell fraction (not recorded which). The CDR3 sequence: CASSPRSPENTIYF. CDR3 DNA: TGTGCCAGCAGCCCAAGATCGCCGGAAAACACCATATATTTT.